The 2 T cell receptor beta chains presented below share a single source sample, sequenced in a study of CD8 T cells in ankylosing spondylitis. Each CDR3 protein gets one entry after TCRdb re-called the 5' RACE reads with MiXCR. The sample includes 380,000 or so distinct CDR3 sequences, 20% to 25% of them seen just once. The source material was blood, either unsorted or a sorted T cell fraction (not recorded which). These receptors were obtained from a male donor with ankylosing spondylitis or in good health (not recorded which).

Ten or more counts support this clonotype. The chain's CDR3 is CASSAGQQNTGELFF. DNA of the CDR3: TGTGCCAGCAGTGCGGGGCAGCAGAACACCGGGGAGCTGTTTTTT. The genes are TRBV12-3 or TRBV12-4 and TRBJ2-2; perhaps TRBD2 as D (6 bases). There are 15 residues in the CDR3. Between the trimmed V and J ends, which lost 5 bases and 1 base, there was a span of 11 bases.

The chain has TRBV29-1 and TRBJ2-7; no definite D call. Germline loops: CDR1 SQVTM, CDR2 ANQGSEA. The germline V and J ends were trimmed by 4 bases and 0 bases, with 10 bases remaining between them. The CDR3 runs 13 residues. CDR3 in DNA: TGCAGCGTTGCCAACCCCCGCTCCTACGAGCAGTACTTC. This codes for CSVANPRSYEQYF.